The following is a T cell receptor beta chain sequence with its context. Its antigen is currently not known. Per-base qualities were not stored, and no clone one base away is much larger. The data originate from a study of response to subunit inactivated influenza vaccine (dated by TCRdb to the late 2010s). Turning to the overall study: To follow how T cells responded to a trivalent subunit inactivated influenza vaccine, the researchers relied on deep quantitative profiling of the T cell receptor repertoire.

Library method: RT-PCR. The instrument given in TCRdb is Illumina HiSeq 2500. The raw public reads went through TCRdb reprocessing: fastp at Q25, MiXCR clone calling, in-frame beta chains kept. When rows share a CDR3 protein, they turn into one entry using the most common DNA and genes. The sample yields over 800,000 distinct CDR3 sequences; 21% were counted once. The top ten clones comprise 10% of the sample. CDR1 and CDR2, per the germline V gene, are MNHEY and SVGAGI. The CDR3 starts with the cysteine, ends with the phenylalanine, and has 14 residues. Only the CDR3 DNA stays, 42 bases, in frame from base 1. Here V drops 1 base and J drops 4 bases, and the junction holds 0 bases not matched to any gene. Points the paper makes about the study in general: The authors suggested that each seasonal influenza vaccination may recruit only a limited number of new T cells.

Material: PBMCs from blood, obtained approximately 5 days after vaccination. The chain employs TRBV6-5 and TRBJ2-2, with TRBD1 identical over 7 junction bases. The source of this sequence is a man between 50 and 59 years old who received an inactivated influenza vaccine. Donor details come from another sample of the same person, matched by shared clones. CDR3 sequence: CASSYWDSTGELFF. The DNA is TGTGCCAGCAGTTACTGGGACAGCACCGGGGAGCTGTTTTTT.